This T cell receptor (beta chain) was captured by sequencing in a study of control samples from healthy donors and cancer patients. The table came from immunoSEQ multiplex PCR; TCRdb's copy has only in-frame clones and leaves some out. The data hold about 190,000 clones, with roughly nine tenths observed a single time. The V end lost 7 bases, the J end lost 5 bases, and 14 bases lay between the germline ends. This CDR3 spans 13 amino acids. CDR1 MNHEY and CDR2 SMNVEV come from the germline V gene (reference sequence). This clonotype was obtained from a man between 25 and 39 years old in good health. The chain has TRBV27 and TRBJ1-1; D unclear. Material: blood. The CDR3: CASTLLDGTEAFF. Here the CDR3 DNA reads TGTGCCAGCACCCTCCTGGACGGGACTGAAGCTTTCTTT.